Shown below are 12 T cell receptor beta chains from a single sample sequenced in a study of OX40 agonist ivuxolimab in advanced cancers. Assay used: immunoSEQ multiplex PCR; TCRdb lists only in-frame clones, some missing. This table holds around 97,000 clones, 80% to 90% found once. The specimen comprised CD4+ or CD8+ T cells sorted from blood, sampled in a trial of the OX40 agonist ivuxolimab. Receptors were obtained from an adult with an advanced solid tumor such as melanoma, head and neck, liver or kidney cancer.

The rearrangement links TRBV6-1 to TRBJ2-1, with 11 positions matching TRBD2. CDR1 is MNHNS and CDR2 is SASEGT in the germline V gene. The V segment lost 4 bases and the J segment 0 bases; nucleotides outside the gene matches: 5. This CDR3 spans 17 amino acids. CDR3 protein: CASSGLAGGGSYNEQFF. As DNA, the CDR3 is TGTGCCAGCAGTGGGCTAGCGGGGGGAGGCTCCTACAATGAGCAGTTCTTC.

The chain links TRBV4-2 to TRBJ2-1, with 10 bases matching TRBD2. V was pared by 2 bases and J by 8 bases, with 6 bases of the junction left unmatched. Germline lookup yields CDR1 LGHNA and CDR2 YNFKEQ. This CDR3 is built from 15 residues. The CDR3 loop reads CASSQQSGGVYEQFF. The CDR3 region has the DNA TGTGCCAGCAGCCAACAAAGCGGGGGGGTATATGAGCAGTTCTTC.

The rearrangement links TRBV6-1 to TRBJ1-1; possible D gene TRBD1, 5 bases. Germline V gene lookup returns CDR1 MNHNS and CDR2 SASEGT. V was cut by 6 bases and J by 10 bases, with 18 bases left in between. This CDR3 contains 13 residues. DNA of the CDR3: TGTGCCAGCAGGGCCGGTGGGGCATCCGGAGCTTTCTTT. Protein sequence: CASRAGGASGAFF.

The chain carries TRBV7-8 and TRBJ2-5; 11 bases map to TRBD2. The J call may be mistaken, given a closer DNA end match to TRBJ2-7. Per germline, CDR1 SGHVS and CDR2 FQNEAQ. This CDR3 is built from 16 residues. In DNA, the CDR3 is TGTGCCAGCAGCCCTATGCGACTAGCGGGACCCTACGAGCAGTACTTC. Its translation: CASSPMRLAGPYEQYF.

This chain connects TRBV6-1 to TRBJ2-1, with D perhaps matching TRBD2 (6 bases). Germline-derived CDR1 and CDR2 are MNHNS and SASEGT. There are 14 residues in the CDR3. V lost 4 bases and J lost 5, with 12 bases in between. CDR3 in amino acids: CASSGLGLNNEQFF. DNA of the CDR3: TGTGCCAGCAGTGGGTTAGGACTAAACAATGAGCAGTTCTTC.

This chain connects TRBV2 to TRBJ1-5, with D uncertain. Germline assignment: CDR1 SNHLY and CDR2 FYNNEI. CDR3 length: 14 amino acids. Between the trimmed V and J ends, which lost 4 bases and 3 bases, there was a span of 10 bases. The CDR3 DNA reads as TGTGCCAGCAGTGCGCGGCCGATCAATCAGCCCCAGCATTTT. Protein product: CASSARPINQPQHF.

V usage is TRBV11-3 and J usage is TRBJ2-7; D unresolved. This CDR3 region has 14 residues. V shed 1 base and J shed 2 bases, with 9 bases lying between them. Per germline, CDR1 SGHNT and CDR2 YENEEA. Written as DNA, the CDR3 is TGTGCCAGCAGCTTAGCTCAGAATACCTACGAGCAGTACTTC. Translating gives CASSLAQNTYEQYF.

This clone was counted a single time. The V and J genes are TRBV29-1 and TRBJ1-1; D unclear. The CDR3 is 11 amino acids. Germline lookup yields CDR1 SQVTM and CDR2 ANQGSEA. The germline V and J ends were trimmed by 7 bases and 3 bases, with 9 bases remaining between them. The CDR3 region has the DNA TGCAGCGCGGGTGTGGACACTGAAGCTTTCTTT. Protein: CSAGVDTEAFF.

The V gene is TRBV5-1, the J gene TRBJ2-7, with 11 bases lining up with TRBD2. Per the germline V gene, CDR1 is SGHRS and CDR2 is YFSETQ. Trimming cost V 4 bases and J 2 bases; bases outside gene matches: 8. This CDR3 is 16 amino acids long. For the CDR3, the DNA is TGCGCCAGCAGCAAGGGACTAGCGGCGGCTGCCTACGAGCAGTACTTC. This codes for CASSKGLAAAAYEQYF. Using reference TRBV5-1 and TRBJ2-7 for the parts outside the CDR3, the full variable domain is KAGVTQTPRYLIKTRGQQVTLSCSPISGHRSVSWYQQTPGQGLQFLFEYFSETQRNKGNFPGRFSGRQFSNSRSEMNVSTLELGDSALYLCASSKGLAAAAYEQYFGPGTRLTVT.

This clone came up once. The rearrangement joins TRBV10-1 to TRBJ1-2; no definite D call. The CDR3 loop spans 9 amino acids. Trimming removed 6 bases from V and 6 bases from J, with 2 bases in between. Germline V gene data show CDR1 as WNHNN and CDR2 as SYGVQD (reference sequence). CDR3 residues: CASRHGYTF. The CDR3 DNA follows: TGCGCCAGCAGGCATGGCTACACCTTC.

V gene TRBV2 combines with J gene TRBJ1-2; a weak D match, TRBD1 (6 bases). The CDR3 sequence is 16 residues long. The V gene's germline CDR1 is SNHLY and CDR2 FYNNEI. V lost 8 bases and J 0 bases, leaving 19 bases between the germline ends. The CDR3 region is CASRRDTILANYGYTF. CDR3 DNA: TGTGCCAGCCGCCGGGACACAATTTTAGCTAACTATGGCTACACCTTC.

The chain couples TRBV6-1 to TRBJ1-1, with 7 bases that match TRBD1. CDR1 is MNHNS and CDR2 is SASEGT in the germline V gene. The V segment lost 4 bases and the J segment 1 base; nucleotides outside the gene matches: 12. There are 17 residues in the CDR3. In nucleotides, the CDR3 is TGTGCCAGCAGTGGGGGGGCTAGGACAGGCTCGAACACTGAAGCTTTCTTT. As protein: CASSGGARTGSNTEAFF.